This TCR beta chain appears in the sequencing data of a study of T cell responses to AZD1222 COVID-19 vaccine. Second doses were pooled across both intervals (about 4 or about 12 weeks). The V end lost 0 bases, the J end lost 4 bases, and 7 bases lay between the germline ends. CDR1 and CDR2 from the germline V gene are SEHNR and FQNEAQ (reference sequence). The CDR3 extends over 13 amino acids. General study findings and limits: Nearly half of spike-specific TCRs reportedly target unmutated variant regions. Among vaccine-associated CD4 TCRs, coverage spanned spike, with dominance at 160-218 and 743-854. Females outnumbered males among donors, who were mostly white British; clonal diversity was possibly underestimated.

Sequencing was performed with immunoSEQ multiplex PCR; in TCRdb, only in-frame clones are kept and a portion is missing. The data show roughly 80,000 clones, 85% to 90% seen once. On this clone itself: Its specificity is unknown.

The clonotype comes from an adult who received the AZD1222 COVID-19 vaccine. The V call is TRBV7-9, the J call TRBJ2-7; D is unresolved. This specimen consisted of peripheral blood, obtained 28 days after the second AZD1222 dose. The CDR3 DNA reads TGTGCCAGCAGCTTAGCCCTTTTTTACGAGCAGTACTTC. Protein product: CASSLALFYEQYF.